This T cell receptor beta chain was profiled in a study of T-cell memory formation after mild COVID-19. Notes on the study in general: Later expanders leaned CD4+, whereas day 15 to 85 contracting clones were balanced CD4/CD8.

About this clonotype itself: The antigen is not known.

V was pared by 3 bases and J by 5 bases, with 8 bases of the junction left unmatched. The germline V gene encodes CDR1 SGDLS and CDR2 YYNGEE. This CDR3 spans 15 amino acids. Amplification by 5'RACE using constant-segment primers produced TCR alpha and TCR beta cDNA libraries that carried sample barcodes and UMIs. TCRdb called the 5' RACE reads again in MiXCR, with one record for every CDR3 protein. This sample has a few hundred thousand distinct CDR3 sequences, with approximately 15% found just once. V and J are TRBV9 and TRBJ1-1; 9 bases agree with TRBD1. Sequenced material: PBMCs or a T cell subset sorted from them (not recorded which). The clonotype comes from a man between 18 and 29 years old who had mild COVID-19 (a few samples of this study predate the infection). Cell type and time point are not known. CDR3 in amino acids: CASSDTGGGITEAFF. For the CDR3, the DNA is TGTGCCAGCAGCGATACAGGGGGCGGCATTACTGAAGCTTTCTTT.